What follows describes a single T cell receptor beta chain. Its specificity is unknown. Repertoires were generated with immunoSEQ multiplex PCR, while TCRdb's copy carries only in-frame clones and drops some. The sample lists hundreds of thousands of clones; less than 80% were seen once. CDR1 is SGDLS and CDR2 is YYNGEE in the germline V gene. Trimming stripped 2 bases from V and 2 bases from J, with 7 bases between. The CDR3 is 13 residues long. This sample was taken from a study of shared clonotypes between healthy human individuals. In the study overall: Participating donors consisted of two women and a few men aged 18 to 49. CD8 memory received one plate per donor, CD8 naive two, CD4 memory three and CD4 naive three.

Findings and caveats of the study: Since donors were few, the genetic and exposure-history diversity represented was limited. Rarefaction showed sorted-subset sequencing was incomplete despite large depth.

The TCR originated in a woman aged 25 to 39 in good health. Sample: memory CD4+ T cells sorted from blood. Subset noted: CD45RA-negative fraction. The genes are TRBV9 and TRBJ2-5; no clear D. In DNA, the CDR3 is TGTGCCAGCAGCGTTGGTCTGCAAGAGACCCAGTACTTC. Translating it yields CASSVGLQETQYF.